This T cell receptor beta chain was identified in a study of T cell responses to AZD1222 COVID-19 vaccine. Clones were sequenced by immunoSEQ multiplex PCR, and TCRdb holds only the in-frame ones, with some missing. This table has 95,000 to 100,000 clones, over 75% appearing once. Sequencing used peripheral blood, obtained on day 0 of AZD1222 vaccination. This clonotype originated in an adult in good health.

CDR3 residues: CASSYSRNNQPQHF. DNA for the CDR3: TGTGCCAGCAGTTACTCGCGAAATAATCAGCCCCAGCATTTT. The chain uses TRBV6-5 and TRBJ1-5; unclear D gene. CDR3 length equals 14 residues. CDR1 and CDR2 from the germline V gene are MNHEY and SVGAGI. V gave up 0 bases and J gave up 4 bases, with 7 bases separating them.